This T cell receptor (beta chain) was profiled in a study of blood T cell repertoires in COVID-19. Study summary: COVID-19 samples collected from the United States, Italy and Spain covered acute and convalescent phases. From T cells, B-cell-depleted T cells, or PBMCs came the material, which was cDNA or gDNA.

Per the original methods: Nucleated cell counts were estimated from reference gene primer amplification. Clones were sequenced by immunoSEQ multiplex PCR, and TCRdb holds only the in-frame ones, with some missing. V, J and clone size reflect that table, while D and trimming were determined from the DNA. The top ten clones hold roughly 3.2% of a sample with approximately 470,000 clones, 75% to 90% of them seen once. This clone was counted a single time. V trimming: 5 bases; J trimming: 0 bases; junction bases outside the gene matches: 7. The CDR3 loop spans 16 amino acids. Germline CDR1 and CDR2: SGHAT and FQNNGV.

Sequencing used peripheral blood. The V gene is TRBV11-2, the J gene TRBJ2-7; 10 bases are a match to TRBD2. This TCR derives from a human donor in a cohort sampled during active COVID-19. In DNA form, the CDR3 reads TGTGCCAGCAGCCCACAAACTAGCGGGACCTCCTACGAGCAGTACTTC. Translation: CASSPQTSGTSYEQYF.